This TCR beta chain was sequenced for a study of blood T cells in healthy people across ages. General study results and limits: Long-lived donors had more naive CD4+ cells and higher diversity than aged donors. A roughly linear fall in TCR beta diversity per million T cells was seen with increasing age.

Through a sample-barcoded 5' primer and a J-beta primer mix, a second PCR was run for roughly 6 to 12 cycles. Each of the cDNA molecules was tagged by a template-switch adaptor with 12 random nucleotides. One entry per CDR3 protein, called by TCRdb with MiXCR from the 5' RACE reads. The sample yields roughly 2 million distinct CDR3 sequences, roughly 50% seen once. The CDR3 is 17 amino acids. V was shortened by 7 bases and J by 0 bases, with 16 bases between the two germline ends. In germline, CDR1 is SNHLY, CDR2 FYNNEI. With regard to this clonotype: The antigen remains unidentified.

This clonotype was sampled from a woman aged 35 to 49 in good health. The sequenced material came from blood. The chain employs TRBV2 and TRBJ1-6; D perhaps matches TRBD1 (5 bases). CDR3 DNA: TGTGCCAGCAATTCGGGACTTCAGAGCTCCTATAATTCACCCCTCCACTTT. It yields the protein CASNSGLQSSYNSPLHF.